The 6 T cell receptor beta chains listed next were all sequenced from one sample in a study of blood T cell repertoires in COVID-19. The table came from immunoSEQ multiplex PCR; TCRdb's copy has only in-frame clones and leaves some out. The sample lists 450,000 or so clones, 89% occurring once. Sequenced input: peripheral blood. The origin of the receptors is a woman in her forties with COVID-19, enrolled during active disease.

Concerning this clone itself: Other nucleotide sequences from this sample produce the same CDR3. This chain connects TRBV29-1 to TRBJ1-5; tentative D call: TRBD1 (5 bases). Per germline, CDR1 SQVTM and CDR2 ANQGSEA. CDR3 length: 13 amino acids. Trimming removed 4 bases at V and 2 bases at J, with 9 bases between. CDR3: CSVGQGGNQPQHF. The CDR3 DNA sequence: TGCAGCGTTGGGCAGGGTGGCAATCAGCCCCAGCATTTT.

The rearrangement joins TRBV7-9 to TRBJ2-1; 9 nucleotides align to TRBD1. Unmatched junction bases numbered 4, after V lost 1 base and J lost 6 bases. The CDR3 runs 15 residues. CDR1 is SEHNR, CDR2 FQNEAQ, per germline (reference sequence). CDR3 bases: TGTGCCAGCAGCTTAGAAGGGACAGGGACCAATGAGCAGTTCTTC. Amino acids: CASSLEGTGTNEQFF.

This rearrangement joins TRBV5-6 to TRBJ1-1; D call uncertain. Trimming cost V 6 bases and J 7 bases, with 10 bases left between them. The CDR3 is 11 amino acids. Germline loops: CDR1 SGHDT, CDR2 YYEEEE. This chain's CDR3 is CASNLGSEAFF. In nucleotides, the CDR3 is TGTGCCAGCAACCTAGGGAGTGAAGCTTTCTTT.

This chain connects TRBV27 to TRBJ1-5; D is perhaps TRBD1 (5 bases). The V end lost 4 bases, the J end lost 3 bases, and 22 bases lay between the germline ends. There are 18 residues in the CDR3. Germline V gene data show CDR1 as MNHEY and CDR2 as SMNVEV (reference sequence). In nucleotides, the CDR3 is TGTGCCAGCAGTTCGGTTGGGTCGGGGGTAGGGCCCAATCAGCCCCAGCATTTT. Translation gives CASSSVGSGVGPNQPQHF.

The rearrangement links TRBV6-5 to TRBJ2-3; D may be TRBD2 (5 bases). Germline values: CDR1 MNHEY, CDR2 SVGAGI. The CDR3 has 16 residues. Trimming pared 2 bases from V and 2 bases from J, leaving 14 bases between. This CDR3 reads CASSYGRDPYTDTQYF. CDR3 sequence (DNA): TGTGCCAGCAGTTACGGCCGGGATCCATACACAGATACGCAGTATTTT.

This clone appeared a few times. This chain links TRBV27 with TRBJ1-5; the match to TRBD1 covers 8 bases. With V trimmed by 4 bases and J by 2 bases, 4 bases remained unmatched. The germline gives CDR1 MNHEY, CDR2 SMNVEV (reference sequence). The CDR3 totals 15 residues. This chain's CDR3 is CASSSKTGGNQPQHF. DNA of the CDR3: TGTGCCAGCAGTTCAAAGACAGGGGGCAATCAGCCCCAGCATTTT.